This TCR beta chain came from a study of T-cell reconstitution after alpha-beta-depleted transplantation in children. Study results and caveats: In some patients, recipient T cells and intrathymic progenitors surviving conditioning explained high day-60 diversity. Newly produced T cells mostly accounted for T-cell counts and diversity one year post-transplant. About two months after transplant, alpha-beta T cells reportedly came from several hundred expanded graft clones.

This clonotype was recorded a few times. No antigen is known for it. Construction of the TCRbeta library involved unique molecular identifiers. A single record per CDR3 protein comes from TCRdb applying MiXCR to the PCR reads. The table shows 700,000 to 850,000 distinct CDR3 sequences, with approximately 15% occurring only once. The sequenced sample was PBMCs, mostly from graft donor cells, obtained 360 days after TCRalphabeta/CD19-depleted stem cell transplant. The TCR was taken from a male patient under 18 who had a stem cell transplant for acute lymphoblastic leukemia, so the T cells may come from the graft donor.

In DNA form, the CDR3 reads TGTGCCAGCAGTCCTAGCCCGGGACTAGCGGGAGCGGGCTCCTACAATGAGCAGTTCTTC. Translated, it gives CASSPSPGLAGAGSYNEQFF. The chain has TRBV12-3 or TRBV12-4 and TRBJ2-1, with 14 bases matching TRBD2. The CDR3 runs to 20 residues. V shed 5 bases and J 0 bases; nucleotides not matched to a gene: 12.